This is a list of T cell receptor beta chains from one sample in a study of blood T cell repertoires in COVID-19. Libraries were prepared by immunoSEQ multiplex PCR; TCRdb keeps only in-frame clonotypes and omits some of them. The repertoire consists of more than 200,000 clones, with around 89% occurring once and the leading ten covering approximately 4.2%. The sequenced material came from PBMCs or T cells enriched from blood (not recorded which). All receptors come from a woman in her twenties or thirties who had recovered from COVID-19. Both conserved end residues are part of each CDR3. A D gene is named only where the DNA matches it firmly. A clone size is listed for some rows: how often the clone was seen (once, few, many), or a class if it is expanded.

j_gene | d_gene | v_gene | abundance | CDR3aa | CDR3nt
TRBJ1-1 | TRBD1 | TRBV7-3 | NA | CASSSGTGGTEAFF | TGTGCCAGCAGCTCCGGGACAGGGGGCACTGAAGCTTTCTTT
TRBJ2-3 | TRBD2 | TRBV24-1 | NA | CATSDADGTSGNTDTQYF | TGTGCCACCAGTGATGCCGATGGGACTAGCGGGAACACAGATACGCAGTATTTT
TRBJ1-2 | NA | TRBV4-3 | NA | CASSQDTANYGYTF | TGCGCCAGCAGCCAAGATACAGCCAACTATGGCTACACCTTC
TRBJ2-5 | TRBD1 | TRBV7-9 | NA | CASSRQTGGKETQYF | TGTGCCAGCAGCAGACAGACAGGGGGTAAGGAGACCCAGTACTTC
TRBJ1-1 | NA | TRBV19 | NA | CASSAGLNRAMNTEAFF | TGTGCCAGTAGTGCAGGTTTGAACAGGGCGATGAACACTGAAGCTTTCTTT
TRBJ1-5 | NA | TRBV11-2 | NA | CASSLVNTGPQHF | TGTGCCAGCAGCTTAGTTAATACAGGGCCCCAGCATTTT
TRBJ2-3 | TRBD1 | TRBV20-1 | NA | CSASWTGDTDTQYF | TGCAGTGCTAGTTGGACAGGAGACACAGATACGCAGTATTTT
TRBJ2-2 | TRBD2 | TRBV24-1 | NA | CATSGLAGGTPNTGELFF | TGTGCCACCAGTGGCCTAGCGGGAGGGACCCCGAACACCGGGGAGCTGTTTTTT
TRBJ1-2 | TRBD1 | TRBV9 | NA | CASSARATGVANYGYTF | TGTGCCAGCAGCGCGCGAGCGACAGGGGTGGCTAACTATGGCTACACCTTC
TRBJ2-7 | TRBD2 | TRBV7-8 | NA | CASSLPTSGRGEQYF | TGTGCCAGCAGCCTCCCGACTAGCGGGAGGGGCGAGCAGTACTTC
TRBJ2-2 | NA | TRBV9 | once | CASSVEAGLNTGELFF | TGTGCCAGCAGCGTAGAGGCGGGCCTGAACACCGGGGAGCTGTTTTTT
TRBJ1-2 | NA | TRBV28 | NA | CASSSSTGGGYGYTF | TGTGCCAGCAGTTCCTCGACCGGGGGTGGCTATGGCTACACCTTC
TRBJ2-1 | NA | TRBV19 | NA | CASSIAHIRGSYNEQFF | TGTGCCAGTAGTATCGCACATATACGGGGCTCCTACAATGAGCAGTTCTTC
TRBJ2-3 | NA | TRBV12-3/TRBV12-4 | NA | CASSLFRDTQYF | TGTGCCAGCAGTTTATTCCGGGATACGCAGTATTTT
TRBJ2-7 | NA | TRBV7-8 | NA | CASSLYAALSYEQYF | TGTGCCAGCAGCTTATACGCGGCGCTCTCCTACGAGCAGTACTTC
TRBJ2-1 | NA | TRBV3-1/TRBV3-2 | NA | CASRQVDEQFF | TGTGCCAGCAGACAGGTCGATGAGCAGTTCTTC
TRBJ1-6 | NA | TRBV18 | NA | CASSPSGLANSPLHF | TGTGCCAGCTCACCATCGGGGTTAGCTAATTCACCCCTCCACTTT
TRBJ1-1 | NA | TRBV9 | NA | CASSAEGVEAFF | TGTGCCAGCAGCGCCGAGGGTGTTGAAGCTTTCTTT
TRBJ2-3 | TRBD1 | TRBV18 | NA | CASSPRVYRGPTDTQYF | TGTGCCAGCTCACCACGGGTGTACAGGGGGCCGACAGATACGCAGTATTTT
TRBJ2-1 | TRBD2 | TRBV4-2 | NA | CASSQDSGRSYNEQFF | TGTGCCAGCAGCCAAGATAGCGGGCGTAGTTACAATGAGCAGTTCTTC
TRBJ1-1 | NA | TRBV28 | NA | CAIMQQMNTEAFF | TGTGCCATCATGCAACAGATGAACACTGAAGCTTTCTTT
TRBJ2-1 | NA | TRBV12-3/TRBV12-4 | NA | CASSLFRVNEQFF | TGTGCCAGCAGTTTATTCCGGGTTAATGAGCAGTTCTTC
TRBJ1-1 | TRBD1 | TRBV28 | NA | CASSLLMGAGGIMNTEAFF | TGTGCCAGCAGCTTGTTGATGGGGGCAGGGGGCATCATGAACACTGAAGCTTTCTTT
TRBJ1-2 | NA | TRBV28 | NA | CASSLTQGQGYTF | TGTGCCAGCAGTTTAACCCAGGGCCAGGGCTACACCTTC
TRBJ2-5 | TRBD1 | TRBV5-1 | NA | CASSLVYTGERAETQYF | TGCGCCAGCAGCTTGGTATATACAGGGGAAAGGGCAGAGACCCAGTACTTC
TRBJ1-5 | NA | TRBV5-1 | NA | CASSLDALGVGQPQHF | TGCGCCAGCAGCTTGGACGCATTAGGGGTAGGTCAGCCCCAGCATTTT
TRBJ1-1 | NA | TRBV9 | NA | CASSVDPDTTEAFF | TGTGCCAGCAGCGTAGACCCAGACACCACTGAAGCTTTCTTT
TRBJ1-3 | NA | TRBV28 | NA | CASSLRGGRRITSSGNTIYF | TGTGCCAGCAGTTTACGGGGGGGCAGGCGGATTACTAGCTCTGGAAACACCATATATTTT
TRBJ1-2 | NA | TRBV11-2 | NA | CASSLGGGYTF | TGTGCCAGCAGCTTAGGAGGGGGCTACACCTTC
TRBJ1-2 | TRBD1 | TRBV10-3 | NA | CAISEDRGYGYTF | TGTGCCATCAGTGAGGACAGGGGCTATGGCTACACCTTC
TRBJ2-2 | TRBD1 | TRBV11-3 | once | CASSFRTGGHGELFF | TGTGCCAGCAGCTTTCGGACAGGGGGCCACGGGGAGCTGTTTTTT
TRBJ1-1 | TRBD1 | TRBV5-1 | NA | CASSQQGSNTEAFF | TGCGCCAGCAGCCAACAGGGGTCGAACACTGAAGCTTTCTTT
TRBJ2-1 | NA | TRBV9 | NA | CASSYRVGVNNEQFF | TGTGCCAGCAGCTACAGGGTTGGGGTGAACAATGAGCAGTTCTTC
TRBJ1-2 | NA | TRBV28 | many | CASSFQTARIYGYTF | TGTGCCAGCAGTTTTCAGACGGCGAGGATCTATGGCTACACCTTC